These 17 T cell receptor beta chains came from one sample sequenced in a study of T cell responses to AZD1222 COVID-19 vaccine (dated by TCRdb to about 2021). Library preparation used the immunoSEQ multiplex PCR assay. TCRdb retrieved this table from immuneACCESS and kept in-frame rearrangements only. Not all clones are present; in checked studies, unresolved V genes account for under half, and no reason is known for the remainder. Counted in this sample were about 94,000 clones; approximately 81% of them appeared once. Around 5% of the sample lies in the top ten. The time point label of this sample denotes: about 28 days (+/-7) after the second vaccine dose. The sample here was peripheral blood, taken 28 days after the second AZD1222 dose. These receptors originate from an adult who received the AZD1222 COVID-19 vaccine.

This clone was counted a few times. The chain recombines TRBV2 with TRBJ1-6; 7 bases match TRBD1. V lost 7 bases to trimming and J lost 8 bases; unmatched junction nucleotides: 5. The CDR3 sequence is 13 residues long. From germline, CDR1 is SNHLY and CDR2 FYNNEI. In DNA, the CDR3 is TGTGCCAGCAAGACAGGGCTTGATTCACCCCTCCACTTT. Its translation is CASKTGLDSPLHF.

The genes are TRBV2 and TRBJ2-1; TRBD1 agrees at 11 bases. The CDR3 is made up of 15 amino acids. Germline V CDR1 and CDR2: SNHLY, FYNNEI. After removal of 4 bases from V and 7 bases from J, the junction contained 6 bases not matched to a gene. In DNA, the CDR3 is TGTGCCAGCAGTGCCGGGACAGGGGGGTGGAATGAGCAGTTCTTC. Translating it yields CASSAGTGGWNEQFF.

This chain connects TRBV2 to TRBJ2-7, with 16 bases that match TRBD2. This CDR3 is 17 amino acids long. The V and J ends lost 3 bases and 7 bases, in that order; junction bases with no gene match: 9. Germline CDR1 reads SNHLY; CDR2 reads FYNNEI. The CDR3 DNA sequence: TGTGCCAGCAGTGATCCACCGGGACTAGCGGGAGGGGGGGAGCAGTACTTC. The encoded protein is CASSDPPGLAGGGEQYF.

The chain joins TRBV6-2 or TRBV6-3 to TRBJ2-1, with a weak D call TRBD2 (6 bases). This CDR3 spans 13 amino acids. V lost 4 bases to trimming and J lost 9 bases, with 13 bases between them. Looked up from germline, CDR1 is MNHEY and CDR2 is SVGEGT. In nucleotides, the CDR3 is TGTGCCAGCAGTTGGGGACCGCGGGGTGAGCAGTTCTTC. Its protein is CASSWGPRGEQFF.

This chain connects TRBV5-1 to TRBJ2-7, with TRBD1 identical over 10 bases. Trimming took 5 bases from V and 6 from J; bases not matched to a gene: 5. This CDR3 is 13 amino acids long. Germline loops: CDR1 SGHRS, CDR2 YFSETQ. DNA of the CDR3: TGCGCCAGCAGGTCGGACAGGGGGGGCGAGCAGTACTTC. It encodes CASRSDRGGEQYF.

The chain recombines TRBV6-1 with TRBJ2-2; 9 nucleotides agree with TRBD2. Germline V gene lookup returns CDR1 MNHNS and CDR2 SASEGT. This CDR3 is built from 17 residues. V shed 2 bases and J 6 bases; nucleotides not matched to a gene: 10. CDR3 sequence: CASSESSGTSYAGELFF. For the CDR3, the DNA is TGTGCCAGCAGTGAATCTAGCGGGACTAGTTACGCCGGGGAGCTGTTTTTT.

This chain joins TRBV6-2 or TRBV6-3 and TRBJ1-4; D not certain. This CDR3 has 14 residues. Trimming took off 6 bases at V and 5 bases at J, with 13 bases between the two ends. Germline V lookup: CDR1 MNHEY, CDR2 SVGEGT. The CDR3 loop reads CASSDGRWNEKLFF. Written as DNA, the CDR3 is TGTGCCAGCAGCGACGGACGGTGGAATGAAAAACTGTTTTTT.

The V gene is TRBV4-1, the J gene TRBJ1-1; 7 positions agree with TRBD1. Germline V CDR1 and CDR2: MGHRA, YSYEKL. This CDR3 has 15 residues. Trimming at V came to 4 bases and at J to 3 bases, leaving 8 bases not matched to a gene. The CDR3 protein is CASSPNRGQDTEAFF. The CDR3 DNA is TGCGCCAGCAGCCCGAACAGGGGCCAAGACACTGAAGCTTTCTTT.

This sequence joins TRBV12-3 or TRBV12-4 and TRBJ1-1; tentatively, D is TRBD1 (6 bases). V lost 5 bases, J lost 4 bases, and 11 bases lay in between. The CDR3 extends over 13 amino acids. CDR3 residues: CASSARGLTEAFF. As DNA, the CDR3 is TGTGCCAGCAGTGCGCGGGGGCTCACTGAAGCTTTCTTT.

The chain employs TRBV2 and TRBJ2-5; perhaps TRBD1 as D (5 bases). Germline CDR1 reads SNHLY; CDR2 reads FYNNEI. The V gene lost 9 bases and the J gene lost 2 bases, with 10 bases spanning the gap. The CDR3 is 12 amino acids. CDR3 coding DNA: TGTGCCAGAGCTAGACAGCAAGAGACCCAGTACTTC. Translation: CARARQQETQYF. The whole variable domain, filled in from reference TRBV2 and TRBJ2-5, reads EPEVTQTPSHQVTQMGQEVILRCVPISNHLYFYWYRQILGQKVEFLVSFYNNEISEKSEIFDDQFSVERPDGSNFTLKIRSTKLEDSAMYFCARARQQETQYFGPGTRLLVL.

V is TRBV5-6 and J is TRBJ2-3, with D perhaps TRBD1 (6 bases). CDR3 size: 14 residues. Deletions cut 1 base from V and 4 bases from J, with 10 bases between. CDR1 and CDR2 (germline): SGHDT, YYEEEE. In nucleotides, the CDR3 is TGTGCCAGCAGCTTGCAGGGGACCGCAGATACGCAGTATTTT. It yields the protein CASSLQGTADTQYF.

The chain is built from TRBV9 and TRBJ2-5; 8 nucleotides line up with TRBD2. Per the germline V gene, CDR1 is SGDLS and CDR2 is YYNGEE. Losses at the gene ends were 4 bases for V and 3 bases for J; bases not matched to a gene: 5. The CDR3 totals 14 residues. The CDR3 DNA sequence: TGTGCCAGCAGCCCCGGGAGGGGAGAAGAGACCCAGTACTTC. This translates into CASSPGRGEETQYF.

This clone is medium-sized within its sample. The gene calls are TRBV7-2 and TRBJ1-2, with unresolved D. CDR1 is SGHTA, CDR2 FQGNSA, per germline. The CDR3 is made up of 14 amino acids. The V end lost 7 bases, the J end lost 6 bases, and 18 bases lay between the germline ends. This chain's CDR3 is CASTPGSSPHGYTF. The CDR3 DNA follows: TGTGCCAGCACCCCGGGCAGCTCTCCCCATGGCTACACCTTC.

The gene calls are TRBV20-1 and TRBJ2-7, with TRBD2 as a possible D gene (6 bases). Germline V gives CDR1 DFQATT, CDR2 SNEGSKA (reference sequence). V was shortened by 3 bases and J by 0 bases, with 12 bases between the two germline ends. The CDR3 spans 14 residues. In DNA, the CDR3 is TGCAGTGCTAGTGGCGGGGTGCGCTCCTACGAGCAGTACTTC. The encoded protein is CSASGGVRSYEQYF.

This clone was detected only once. The rearrangement links TRBV7-3 to TRBJ1-1; D ambiguous. Germline CDR1 is SGHTA and CDR2 is FQGTGA. V was shortened by 2 bases and J by 1 base, with 5 bases between the two germline ends. This CDR3 has 13 residues. The CDR3 DNA follows: TGTGCCAGCAGCTTATTCGGGAACACTGAAGCTTTCTTT. It codes for CASSLFGNTEAFF. Combining the CDR3 with reference TRBV7-3 and TRBJ1-1 gives the whole variable domain GAGVSQTPSNKVTEKGKYVELRCDPISGHTALYWYRQSLGQGPEFLIYFQGTGAADDSGLPNDRFFAVRPEGSVSTLKIQRTERGDSAVYLCASSLFGNTEAFFGQGTRLTVV.

This clone was picked up one time. The chain uses TRBV7-2 and TRBJ1-6; a weak D match, TRBD1 (6 bases). In germline, CDR1 is SGHTA, CDR2 FQGNSA. The CDR3 contains 15 residues. Trimming removed 1 base from V and 10 bases from J, with 14 bases in between. In DNA form, the CDR3 reads TGTGCCAGCAGCTTAGTGGGCAGGGGAGAATCACCCCTCCACTTT. Protein sequence: CASSLVGRGESPLHF.

The chain recombines TRBV6-5 with TRBJ1-4, with D uncertain. CDR3 size: 14 residues. Germline V gene sequence: CDR1 MNHEY, CDR2 SVGAGI. Trimming pared 7 bases from V and 2 bases from J, leaving 11 bases between. For the CDR3, the DNA is TGTGCCAGCACCAAGAATCCTACTAATGAAAAACTGTTTTTT. It specifies CASTKNPTNEKLFF.